Listed below are T cell receptor beta chains from one sample, sequenced in a study of cytomegalovirus exposure and HLA in healthy donors. Using immunoSEQ multiplex PCR, the repertoire was profiled, and TCRdb retains in-frame clones only, with some absent. The table includes under 200,000 clones, around 77% detected once. The sequenced sample was PBMCs. These receptors all stem from a man in his 60s in good health and CMV-seronegative. CDR3s include the opening cysteine and the closing phenylalanine or tryptophan. D genes are given only for firm matches. The size entry is marked missing in some rows and otherwise reads once, few, many or a size class.

d_gene: .
abundance: .
v_gene: TRBV5-6
j_gene: TRBJ2-1
CDR3nt: TGTGCCAGCAGCCCGCCCTCGAGGTCTGACCCGTTCTTC
CDR3aa: CASSPPSRSDPFF

d_gene: TRBD1
abundance: .
v_gene: TRBV5-8
j_gene: TRBJ2-1
CDR3nt: TGTGCCAGCAGCCGTGGACAGGGCTCCTACAATGAGCAGTTCTTC
CDR3aa: CASSRGQGSYNEQFF

d_gene: .
abundance: .
v_gene: TRBV27
j_gene: TRBJ1-4
CDR3nt: TGTGCCAGCAGTTTAGGACCTCAGGGTAATGAAAAACTGTTTTTT
CDR3aa: CASSLGPQGNEKLFF

d_gene: .
abundance: .
v_gene: TRBV21-1
j_gene: TRBJ2-7
CDR3nt: TGTGCCAGCAGCAAATCGGAGAGACAGGCAGACTACGAGCAGTACTTC
CDR3aa: CASSKSERQADYEQYF

d_gene: TRBD1
abundance: once
v_gene: TRBV5-4
j_gene: TRBJ1-2
CDR3nt: TGTGCCAGCAGCTTGGGGGGACAGGGTAGTTATGGCTACACCTTC
CDR3aa: CASSLGGQGSYGYTF

d_gene: TRBD2
abundance: .
v_gene: TRBV5-1
j_gene: TRBJ2-3
CDR3nt: TGCGCCAGCAGCGACACTAGCGGGGGGACAGATACGCAGTATTTT
CDR3aa: CASSDTSGGTDTQYF

d_gene: .
abundance: .
v_gene: TRBV4-1
j_gene: TRBJ1-1
CDR3nt: TGCGCCAGCAGCCACGCAGGGTTGAACACTGAAGCTTTCTTT
CDR3aa: CASSHAGLNTEAFF

d_gene: .
abundance: once
v_gene: TRBV21-1
j_gene: TRBJ2-1
CDR3nt: TGTGCCAGCAGGTGGGCCAGGGGTTACGGCAATGAGCAGTTCTTC
CDR3aa: CASRWARGYGNEQFF

d_gene: .
abundance: .
v_gene: TRBV6-5
j_gene: TRBJ1-6
CDR3nt: TGTGCCAGCAGCCCGAGCTCCTATAATTCACCCCTCCACTTT
CDR3aa: CASSPSSYNSPLHF

d_gene: TRBD2
abundance: .
v_gene: TRBV28
j_gene: TRBJ2-1
CDR3nt: TGTGCCAGCAGCCACACGACTAGCGGGAGGTCTAATGAGCAGTTCTTC
CDR3aa: CASSHTTSGRSNEQFF

d_gene: .
abundance: .
v_gene: TRBV6-1
j_gene: TRBJ1-1
CDR3nt: TGTGCCAGCAGTGAATTGCGGGGGAACACTGAAGCTTTCTTT
CDR3aa: CASSELRGNTEAFF

d_gene: .
abundance: few
v_gene: TRBV6-1
j_gene: TRBJ1-3
CDR3nt: TGTGCCAGCAGCTCACCGGGTCGGGGAAACACCATATATTTT
CDR3aa: CASSSPGRGNTIYF

d_gene: TRBD1
abundance: .
v_gene: TRBV5-1
j_gene: TRBJ2-6
CDR3nt: TGCGCCAGCAGCCCAAGATCGGGACAGGCAGCCGGGGCCAACGTCCTGACTTTC
CDR3aa: CASSPRSGQAAGANVLTF

d_gene: .
abundance: .
v_gene: TRBV6-5
j_gene: TRBJ1-6
CDR3nt: TGTGCCAGCAGTTACTCCCCGGGAGCGGGGAATTCACCCCTCCACTTT
CDR3aa: CASSYSPGAGNSPLHF

d_gene: .
abundance: .
v_gene: TRBV2
j_gene: TRBJ1-1
CDR3nt: TGTGCCAGCCCCCGCGGGGGGCAGATGACTGAAGCTTTCTTT
CDR3aa: CASPRGGQMTEAFF

d_gene: .
abundance: few
v_gene: TRBV7-2
j_gene: TRBJ1-3
CDR3nt: TGTGCCAGCAGCTTCGTGGGGCAGGCTGGAAACACCATATATTTT
CDR3aa: CASSFVGQAGNTIYF

d_gene: .
abundance: few
v_gene: TRBV6-5
j_gene: TRBJ1-2
CDR3nt: TGTGCCAGCAGGGACACCGGAATATCCTATGGCTACACCTTC
CDR3aa: CASRDTGISYGYTF